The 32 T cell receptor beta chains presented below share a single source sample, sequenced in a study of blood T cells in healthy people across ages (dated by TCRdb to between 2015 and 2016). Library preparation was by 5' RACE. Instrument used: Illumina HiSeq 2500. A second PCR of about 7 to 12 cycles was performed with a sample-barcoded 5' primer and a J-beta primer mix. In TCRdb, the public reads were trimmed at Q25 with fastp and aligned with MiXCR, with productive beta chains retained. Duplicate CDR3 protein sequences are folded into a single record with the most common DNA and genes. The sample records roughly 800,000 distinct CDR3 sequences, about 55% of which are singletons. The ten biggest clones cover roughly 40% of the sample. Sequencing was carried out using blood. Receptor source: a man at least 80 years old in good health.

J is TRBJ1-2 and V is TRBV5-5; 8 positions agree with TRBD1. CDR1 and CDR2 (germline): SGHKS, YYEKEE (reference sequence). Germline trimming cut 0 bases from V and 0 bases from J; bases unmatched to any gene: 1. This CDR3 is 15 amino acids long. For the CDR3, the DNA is TGTGCCAGCAGCTTGGGGACAGGGCCTAACTATGGCTACACCTTC. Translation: CASSLGTGPNYGYTF.

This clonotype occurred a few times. Here the CDR3 DNA reads TGTGCCAGCGAATATTCCGGAGGGAGCAATCAGCCCCAGCATTTT. It translates to CASEYSGGSNQPQHF. V gene TRBV2 combines with J gene TRBJ1-5; no firm D call. The CDR3 consists of 15 residues. V lost 8 bases and J 1 base, leaving 15 bases between the germline ends. Germline V gene sequence: CDR1 SNHLY, CDR2 FYNNEI.

The DNA for the CDR3 is TGTGCCACTAGCGGGACGACCTACGAGCAGTACTTC. This encodes CATSGTTYEQYF. The V call is TRBV6-2 or TRBV6-3, the J call TRBJ2-7, with 9 bases aligning to TRBD2. Germline lookup yields CDR1 MNHEY and CDR2 SVGEGT. This CDR3 contains 12 residues. Unmatched junction bases numbered 3, after V lost 10 bases and J lost 2 bases.

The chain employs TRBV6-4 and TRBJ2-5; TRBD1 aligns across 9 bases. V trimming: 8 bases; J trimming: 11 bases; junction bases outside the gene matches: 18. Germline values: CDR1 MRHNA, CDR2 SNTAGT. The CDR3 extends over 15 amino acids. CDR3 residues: CASLSHRQGVRAQYF. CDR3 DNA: TGTGCCAGCCTATCACATCGACAGGGGGTTCGGGCACAGTACTTC.

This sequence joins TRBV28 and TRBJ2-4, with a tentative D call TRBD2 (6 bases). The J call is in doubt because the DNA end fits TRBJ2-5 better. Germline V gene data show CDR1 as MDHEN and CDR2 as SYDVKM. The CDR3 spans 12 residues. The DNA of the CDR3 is TGTGCCAGCGAGACGGGGGAAGAGACCCAGTACTTC. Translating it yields CASETGEETQYF.

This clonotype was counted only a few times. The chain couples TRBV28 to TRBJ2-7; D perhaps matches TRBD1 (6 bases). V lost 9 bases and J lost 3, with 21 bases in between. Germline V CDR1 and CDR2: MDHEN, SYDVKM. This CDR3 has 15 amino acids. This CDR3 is CASYPRNLGGYEQYF. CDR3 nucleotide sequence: TGTGCCAGTTATCCGCGGAACCTAGGGGGCTACGAGCAGTACTTC.

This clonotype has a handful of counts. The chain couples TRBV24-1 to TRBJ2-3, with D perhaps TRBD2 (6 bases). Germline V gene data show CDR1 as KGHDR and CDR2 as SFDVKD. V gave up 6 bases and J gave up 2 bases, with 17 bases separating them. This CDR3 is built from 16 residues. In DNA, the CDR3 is TGTGCCACCAGTCCGGGAGTTTCCACCCACACAGATACGCAGTATTTT. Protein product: CATSPGVSTHTDTQYF.

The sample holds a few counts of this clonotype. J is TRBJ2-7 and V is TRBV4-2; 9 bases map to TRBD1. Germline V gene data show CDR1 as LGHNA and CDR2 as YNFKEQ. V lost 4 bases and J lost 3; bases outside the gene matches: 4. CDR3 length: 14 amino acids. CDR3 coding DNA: TGTGCCAGCAGCCCGGACAGGGGAGGCTACGAGCAGTACTTC. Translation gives CASSPDRGGYEQYF.

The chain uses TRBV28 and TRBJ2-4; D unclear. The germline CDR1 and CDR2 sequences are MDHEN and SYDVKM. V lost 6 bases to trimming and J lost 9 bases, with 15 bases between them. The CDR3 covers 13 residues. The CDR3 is CASRVGRQAIQYF. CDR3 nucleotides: TGTGCCAGCAGGGTAGGGCGTCAGGCCATTCAGTACTTC.

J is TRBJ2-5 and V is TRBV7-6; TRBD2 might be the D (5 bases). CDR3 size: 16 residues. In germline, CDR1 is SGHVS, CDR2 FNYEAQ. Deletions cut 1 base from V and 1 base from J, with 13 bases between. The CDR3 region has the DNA TGTGCCAGCAGCTTAGGTTTGGGCGGGCCCCAAGAGACCCAGTACTTC. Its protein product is CASSLGLGGPQETQYF.

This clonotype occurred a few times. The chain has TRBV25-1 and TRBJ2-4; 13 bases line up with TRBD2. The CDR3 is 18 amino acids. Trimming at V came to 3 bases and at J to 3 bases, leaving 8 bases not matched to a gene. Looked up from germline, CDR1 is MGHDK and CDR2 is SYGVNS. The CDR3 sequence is CASSEPGTSGNGKNIQYF. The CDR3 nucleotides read TGTGCCAGCAGTGAGCCCGGGACTAGCGGGAACGGCAAAAACATTCAGTACTTC.

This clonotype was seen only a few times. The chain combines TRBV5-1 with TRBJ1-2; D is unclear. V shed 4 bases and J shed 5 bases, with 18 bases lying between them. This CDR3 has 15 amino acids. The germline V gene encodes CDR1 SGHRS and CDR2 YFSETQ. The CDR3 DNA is TGCGCCAGCAGCCCGAAGGCGGATCTAGGGTATGGCTACACCTTC. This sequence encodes CASSPKADLGYGYTF.

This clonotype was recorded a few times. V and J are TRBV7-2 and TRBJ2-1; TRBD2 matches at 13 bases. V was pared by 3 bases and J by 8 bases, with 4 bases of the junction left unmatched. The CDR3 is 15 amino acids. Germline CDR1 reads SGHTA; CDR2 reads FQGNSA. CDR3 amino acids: CASSLRGTSGDEQFF. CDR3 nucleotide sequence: TGTGCCAGCAGCTTGAGGGGGACTAGCGGGGATGAGCAGTTCTTC.

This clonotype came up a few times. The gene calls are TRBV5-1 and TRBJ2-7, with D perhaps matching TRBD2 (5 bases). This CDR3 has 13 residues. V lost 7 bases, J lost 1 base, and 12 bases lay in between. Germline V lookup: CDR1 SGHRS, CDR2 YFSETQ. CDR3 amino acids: CASHVGVSYEQYF. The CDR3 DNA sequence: TGCGCCAGCCACGTCGGGGTTTCCTACGAGCAGTACTTC.

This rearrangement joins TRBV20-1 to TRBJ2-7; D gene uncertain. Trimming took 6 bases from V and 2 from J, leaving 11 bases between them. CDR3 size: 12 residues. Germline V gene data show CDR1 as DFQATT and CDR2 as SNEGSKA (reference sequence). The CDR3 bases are TGCAGTGCCAGTACCGTGACCTACGAGCAGTACTTC. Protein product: CSASTVTYEQYF.

This chain's CDR3 is CASSLVAVASYNEQFF. The CDR3 coding sequence is TGTGCCAGCAGTTTAGTCGCGGTTGCCTCCTACAATGAGCAGTTCTTC. The V call is TRBV12-3 or TRBV12-4, the J call TRBJ2-1; no reliable D call. CDR3 length: 16 residues. V was shortened by 1 base and J by 0 bases, with 10 bases between the two germline ends.

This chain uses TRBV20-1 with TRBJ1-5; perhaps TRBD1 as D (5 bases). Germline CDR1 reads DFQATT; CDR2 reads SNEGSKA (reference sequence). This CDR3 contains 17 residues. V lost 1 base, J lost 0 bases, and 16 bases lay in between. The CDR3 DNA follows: TGCAGTGCTAGAGGGACGGATGGACAAAATAGCAATCAGCCCCAGCATTTT. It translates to CSARGTDGQNSNQPQHF.

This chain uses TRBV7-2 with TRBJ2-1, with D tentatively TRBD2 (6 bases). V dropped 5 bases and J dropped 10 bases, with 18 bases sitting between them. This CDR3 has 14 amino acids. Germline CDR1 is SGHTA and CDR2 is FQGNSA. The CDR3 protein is CASSPRRELREQFF. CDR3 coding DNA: TGTGCCAGCAGCCCTCGCCGGGAGCTGCGGGAGCAGTTCTTC.

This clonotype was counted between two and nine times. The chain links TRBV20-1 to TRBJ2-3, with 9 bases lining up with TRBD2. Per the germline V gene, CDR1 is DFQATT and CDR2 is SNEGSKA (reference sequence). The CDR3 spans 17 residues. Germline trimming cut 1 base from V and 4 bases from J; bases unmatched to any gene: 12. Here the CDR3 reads CSARGFNVAGAPDTQYF. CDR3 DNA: TGCAGTGCTAGAGGTTTCAACGTAGCGGGAGCCCCAGATACGCAGTATTTT.

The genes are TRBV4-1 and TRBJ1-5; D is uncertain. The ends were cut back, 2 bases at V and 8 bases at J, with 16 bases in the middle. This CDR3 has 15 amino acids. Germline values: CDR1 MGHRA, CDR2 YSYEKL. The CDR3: CASSQFSPVMEPQHF. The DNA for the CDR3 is TGCGCCAGCAGCCAATTCAGTCCGGTGATGGAGCCCCAGCATTTT.

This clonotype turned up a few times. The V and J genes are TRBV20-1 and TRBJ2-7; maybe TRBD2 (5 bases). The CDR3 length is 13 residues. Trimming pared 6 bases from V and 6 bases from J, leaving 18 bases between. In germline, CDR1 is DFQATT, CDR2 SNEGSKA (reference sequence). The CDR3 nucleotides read TGCAGTGCCGCGCGGGTTTCAGCCGTCGAGCAGTACTTC. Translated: CSAARVSAVEQYF.

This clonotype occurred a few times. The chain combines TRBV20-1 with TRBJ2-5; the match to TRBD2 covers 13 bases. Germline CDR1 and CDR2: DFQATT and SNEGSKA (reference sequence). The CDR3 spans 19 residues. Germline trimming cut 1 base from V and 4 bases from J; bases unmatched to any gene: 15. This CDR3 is CSARGRTVRLAGGRETQYF. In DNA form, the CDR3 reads TGCAGTGCTAGAGGCCGCACCGTAAGACTAGCGGGAGGAAGAGAGACCCAGTACTTC.

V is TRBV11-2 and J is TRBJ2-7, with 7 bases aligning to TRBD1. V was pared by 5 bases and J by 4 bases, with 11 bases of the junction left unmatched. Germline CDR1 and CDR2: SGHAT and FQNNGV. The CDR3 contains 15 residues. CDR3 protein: CASSPSGGDFYEQYF. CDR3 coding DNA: TGTGCCAGCAGCCCCTCAGGGGGTGATTTTTACGAGCAGTACTTC.

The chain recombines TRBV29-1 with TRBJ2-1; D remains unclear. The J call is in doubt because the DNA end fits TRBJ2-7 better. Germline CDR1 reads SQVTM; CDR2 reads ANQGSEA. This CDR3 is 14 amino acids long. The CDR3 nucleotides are TGCAGCGTTGGGGCCCAAACCTCCTACAATGAGCAGTACTTC. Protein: CSVGAQTSYNEQYF.

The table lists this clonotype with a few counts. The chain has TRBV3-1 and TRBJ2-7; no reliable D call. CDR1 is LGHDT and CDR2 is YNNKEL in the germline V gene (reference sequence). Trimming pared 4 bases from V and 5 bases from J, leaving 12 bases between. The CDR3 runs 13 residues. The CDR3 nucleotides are TGTGCCAGCAGCCGACGGCCTTGGAACGAGCAGTACTTC. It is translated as CASSRRPWNEQYF.

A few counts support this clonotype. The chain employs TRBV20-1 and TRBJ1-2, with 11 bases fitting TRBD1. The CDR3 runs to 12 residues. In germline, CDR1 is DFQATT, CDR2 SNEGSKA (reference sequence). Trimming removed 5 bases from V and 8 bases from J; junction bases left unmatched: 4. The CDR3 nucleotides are TGCAGTGCTCGGACAGGGGGCTGGGGCTACACCTTC. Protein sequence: CSARTGGWGYTF.

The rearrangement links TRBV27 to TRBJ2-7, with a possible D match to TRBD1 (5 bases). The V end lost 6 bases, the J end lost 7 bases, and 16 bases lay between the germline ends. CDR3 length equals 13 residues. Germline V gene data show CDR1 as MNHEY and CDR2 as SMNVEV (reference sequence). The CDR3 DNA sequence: TGTGCCAGCAGGCAGGGATTGGCGCAAGAGCAGTACTTC. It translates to CASRQGLAQEQYF.

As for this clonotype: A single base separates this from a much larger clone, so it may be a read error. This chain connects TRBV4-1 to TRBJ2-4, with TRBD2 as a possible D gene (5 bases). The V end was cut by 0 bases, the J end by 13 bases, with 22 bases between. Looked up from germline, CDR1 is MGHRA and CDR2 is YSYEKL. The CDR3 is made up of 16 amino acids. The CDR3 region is CASSQELSSSTYGQYF. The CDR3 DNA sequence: TGCGCCAGCAGCCAAGAATTGTCTAGCAGCACCTACGGGCAGTACTTC.

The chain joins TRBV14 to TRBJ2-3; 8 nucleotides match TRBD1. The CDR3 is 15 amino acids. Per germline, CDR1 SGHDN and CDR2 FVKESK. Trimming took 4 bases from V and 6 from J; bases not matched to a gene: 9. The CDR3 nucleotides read TGTGCCAGCAGCCCCCTCCGACAGGGGACCGATACGCAGTATTTT. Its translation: CASSPLRQGTDTQYF.

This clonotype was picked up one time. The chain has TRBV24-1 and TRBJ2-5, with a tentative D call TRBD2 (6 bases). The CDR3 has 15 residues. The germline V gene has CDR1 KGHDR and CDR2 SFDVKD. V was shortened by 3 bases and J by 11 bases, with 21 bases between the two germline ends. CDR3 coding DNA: TGTGCCACCAGTGATCCGGCGGGACCCACCGTTGAGCAGTACTTC. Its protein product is CATSDPAGPTVEQYF.

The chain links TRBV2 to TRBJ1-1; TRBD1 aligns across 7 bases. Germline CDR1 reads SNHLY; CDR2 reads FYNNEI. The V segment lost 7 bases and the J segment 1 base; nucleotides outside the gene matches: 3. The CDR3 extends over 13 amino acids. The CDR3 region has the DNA TGTGCCAGCATCGACAGGGAGAACACTGAAGCTTTCTTT. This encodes CASIDRENTEAFF.

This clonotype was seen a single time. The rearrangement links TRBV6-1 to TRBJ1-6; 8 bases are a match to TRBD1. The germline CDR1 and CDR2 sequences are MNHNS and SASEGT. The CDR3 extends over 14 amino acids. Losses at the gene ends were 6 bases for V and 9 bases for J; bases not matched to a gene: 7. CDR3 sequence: CASRDAGGVSPLHF. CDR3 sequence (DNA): TGTGCCAGCAGGGACGCAGGGGGCGTTTCACCCCTCCACTTT.